The clone carrying this TCR beta chain came up a few times. Antigen: not known. The sample is drawn from a study of brain T cells in children with intractable seizures. Study outcomes and limitations: Viral specificity was inferred only from CDR3 similarity; HCMV serostatus was unknown.

Profiling relied on immunoSEQ multiplex PCR, and the TCRdb table lists in-frame clones only, not all of them. The sample includes about 350,000 clones, 93% seen only once; the top ten take about 6%. This sample's time point: blood from clinic visit 5 months post-surgery; TSC patient then seizure free. The material was peripheral blood, obtained roughly 5 months after surgery. The clonotype comes from a boy in the first two years of life with tuberous sclerosis and intractable seizures.

The CDR3: CASSSYGTAGEQYF. CDR3 DNA: TGTGCCAGCAGCTCATACGGGACAGCTGGCGAGCAGTACTTC. The J gene is TRBJ2-7, the V gene TRBV7-9, with 7 positions matching TRBD1. CDR1 and CDR2 from the germline V gene are SEHNR and FQNEAQ (reference sequence). The CDR3 spans 14 residues. J gave up 6 bases and V 4 bases, and 9 bases lay outside the gene matches.